This paragraph covers one TCR beta chain sequence. Its matching antigen is unknown. Germline V CDR1 and CDR2: SGHRS, YFSETQ. V was cut by 4 bases and J by 1 base, with 13 bases left in between. The CDR3 has 15 amino acids. Sorting produced populations that all topped 95% purity. The study reverse transcribed the entire isolated RNA, so it sequenced expressed TCRB transcripts. Generated by immunoSEQ multiplex PCR, the TCRdb table keeps only in-frame clones and is missing some. Found here are fewer than 250,000 clones, around 10% of them singletons; the top ten hold around 0.037%. This record belongs to a study of beta chain features in type 1 diabetes. About the research overall: Taken together, all samples contributed approximately 110 million examined sorted cells.

Overall study results and limits: For cells with high TCR expression, cDNA sequencing could yield over-representation. Within patients, naive, central memory and Treg TCRB repertoires seemed more similar than within healthy donors.

This clonotype originated in a woman younger than 30 in good health. Sequencing was done on a sample of naive CD4+ T cells from blood. V and J are TRBV5-1 and TRBJ2-3; unclear D gene. The CDR3 sequence: CASSPGGLGTDTQYF. In DNA, the CDR3 is TGCGCCAGCAGCCCCGGCGGTCTCGGCACAGATACGCAGTATTTT.